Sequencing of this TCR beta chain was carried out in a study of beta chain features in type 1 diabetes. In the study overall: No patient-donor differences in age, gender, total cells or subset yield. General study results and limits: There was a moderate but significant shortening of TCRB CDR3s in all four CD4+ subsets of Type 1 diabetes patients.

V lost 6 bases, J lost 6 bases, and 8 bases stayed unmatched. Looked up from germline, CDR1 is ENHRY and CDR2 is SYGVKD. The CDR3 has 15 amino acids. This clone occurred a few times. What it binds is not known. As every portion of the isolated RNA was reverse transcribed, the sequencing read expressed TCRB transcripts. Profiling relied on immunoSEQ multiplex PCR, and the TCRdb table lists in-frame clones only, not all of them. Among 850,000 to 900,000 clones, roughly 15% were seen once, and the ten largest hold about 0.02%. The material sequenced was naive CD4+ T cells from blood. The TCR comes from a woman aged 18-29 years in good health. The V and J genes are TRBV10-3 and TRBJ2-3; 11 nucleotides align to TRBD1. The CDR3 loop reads CAIRSGQGALDTQYF. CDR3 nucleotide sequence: TGTGCCATCAGATCAGGACAGGGGGCGTTGGATACGCAGTATTTT.